A selection of T cell receptor beta chains follows, all from one sample in a study of CD8 T cells in ankylosing spondylitis. TCRdb re-called the 5' RACE reads with MiXCR, one entry per CDR3 protein. Of nearly 350,000 distinct CDR3 sequences listed, roughly 15% are singletons. The sequencing sample was made of blood, either unsorted or a sorted T cell fraction (not recorded which). Every receptor here comes from a male donor with ankylosing spondylitis or in good health (not recorded which). The CDR3 runs from the conserved cysteine through the conserved F or W. A D gene is named only where the DNA matches it firmly. Only some rows state a clone size, as once, few, many or a class for expanded clones.

v_call	j_call	clone_size	d_call	cdr3_nt	cdr3_aa
TRBV5-6	TRBJ1-2	many	NA	TGTGCCAGCAGCCCCGGACGGATCTATGGCTACACCTTC	CASSPGRIYGYTF
TRBV7-9	TRBJ1-1	many	NA	TGTGCCAGCAGCTTAGCGTCCGGGGGCACTGAAGCTTTCTTT	CASSLASGGTEAFF
TRBV30	TRBJ2-2	many	NA	TGTGCCTGGACCGCGGCCAGGGAGCTGTTTTTT	CAWTAARELFF
TRBV10-3	TRBJ2-2	few	TRBD1	TGTGCCATCAGGAGGACAGGGGAAACCGGGGAGCTGTTTTTT	CAIRRTGETGELFF
TRBV12-3/TRBV12-4	TRBJ1-1	many	NA	TGTGCCAGCAGTTTAGTTGCTCACGTGGACACTGAAGCTTTCTTT	CASSLVAHVDTEAFF
TRBV5-5	TRBJ1-2	NA	NA	TGTGCCAGCAGCCCGGGACCCCAAGGGAGCTATGGCTACACCTTC	CASSPGPQGSYGYTF
TRBV3-1	TRBJ2-7	NA	TRBD2	TGTGCCAGCAGCCAAGAAGCGGGGGTACCCTACGAGCAGTACTTC	CASSQEAGVPYEQYF
TRBV29-1	TRBJ2-2	few	NA	TGCAGCGTGACTTCAGGGTCGAACACCGGGGAGCTGTTTTTT	CSVTSGSNTGELFF
TRBV5-1	TRBJ2-2	NA	NA	TGCGCCAGCAGATTCGGGGTCTCAGACACCGGGGAGCTGTTTTTT	CASRFGVSDTGELFF
TRBV20-1	TRBJ2-1	many	NA	TGCAGTGCTAGTGTCTGGAGCGGAAACGAGCAGTTCTTC	CSASVWSGNEQFF
TRBV29-1	TRBJ1-1	NA	NA	TGCAGCGTAGGAGGGGTTTTGAACACTGAAGCTTTCTTT	CSVGGVLNTEAFF
TRBV20-1	TRBJ2-1	NA	TRBD2	TGCAGTGCTCGCCACGAGACTAGCCTAAATGAGCAGTTCTTC	CSARHETSLNEQFF
TRBV20-1	TRBJ1-4	few	TRBD1	TGCAGTGCTAGAAGGACAGGGGGACGGGATGAAAAACTGTTTTTT	CSARRTGGRDEKLFF
TRBV18	TRBJ2-2	NA	TRBD2	TGTGCCAGCTCACCACGGACTAGCGGGAGGGCCCTCGCCGGGGAGCTGTTTTTT	CASSPRTSGRALAGELFF
TRBV7-2	TRBJ1-4	many	NA	TGTGCCAGCAGCTCCGCACAGGCAACTAATGAAAAACTGTTTTTT	CASSSAQATNEKLFF
TRBV2	TRBJ1-4	NA	NA	TGTGCCAGCAGTGAGGAATCTCAGGGATATGAAAAACTGTTTTTT	CASSEESQGYEKLFF
TRBV5-5	TRBJ2-3	NA	TRBD2	TGTGCCAGCAGCTTGCTGGTAAGCGGGAGCGCAGATACGCAGTATTTT	CASSLLVSGSADTQYF
TRBV7-2	TRBJ1-2	few	TRBD1	TGTGCCAGCAGCCTGTGGACAGGCGAGAACTATGGCTACACCTTC	CASSLWTGENYGYTF
TRBV5-1	TRBJ2-2	NA	TRBD1	TGCGCCAGCAGCGTAGGGGGCGGTCAACTCTACGGGGAGCTGTTTTTT	CASSVGGGQLYGELFF
TRBV29-1	TRBJ2-7	NA	TRBD1	TGCAGCGGTCGACAGGGATCCTCCTACGAGCAGTACTTC	CSGRQGSSYEQYF
TRBV7-9	TRBJ2-5	few	NA	TGTGCCAGCAGCTCCCCTAGGGTCCAAGAGACCCAGTACTTC	CASSSPRVQETQYF
TRBV21-1	TRBJ2-7	few	NA	TGTGCCAGCAGCAAAGCGCCCCACCCCCCCGGGACACTAGGTTCCTACGAGCAGTACTTC	CASSKAPHPPGTLGSYEQYF
TRBV20-1	TRBJ1-6	NA	TRBD1	TGCAGTGCTCCCGCCGGGACAGCTAATTCACCCCTCCACTTT	CSAPAGTANSPLHF
TRBV6-6	TRBJ1-1	many	NA	TGTGCCAGCAGTTACTCCGGAGGCACTGAAGCTTTCTTT	CASSYSGGTEAFF
TRBV18	TRBJ1-2	many	TRBD1	TGTGCCAGCTCCCTCGACAGGGATGGCTACACCTTC	CASSLDRDGYTF
TRBV30	TRBJ1-2	NA	NA	TGTGCCTGGAGTACCCCGCAGGGCAGCTATGGCTACACCTTC	CAWSTPQGSYGYTF
TRBV2	TRBJ1-2	NA	NA	TGTGCCAGCAATCTGGGAGGTGAGAACTATGGCTACACCTTC	CASNLGGENYGYTF